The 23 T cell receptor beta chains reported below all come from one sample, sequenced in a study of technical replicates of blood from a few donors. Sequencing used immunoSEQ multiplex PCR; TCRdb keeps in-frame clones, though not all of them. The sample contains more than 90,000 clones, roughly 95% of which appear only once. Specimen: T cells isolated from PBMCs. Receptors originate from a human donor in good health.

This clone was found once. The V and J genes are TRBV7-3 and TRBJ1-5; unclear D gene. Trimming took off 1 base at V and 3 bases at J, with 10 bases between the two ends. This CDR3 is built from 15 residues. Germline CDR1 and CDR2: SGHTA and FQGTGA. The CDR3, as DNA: TGTGCCAGCAGCTTAATCCAACAGTTCAATCAGCCCCAGCATTTT. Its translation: CASSLIQQFNQPQHF.

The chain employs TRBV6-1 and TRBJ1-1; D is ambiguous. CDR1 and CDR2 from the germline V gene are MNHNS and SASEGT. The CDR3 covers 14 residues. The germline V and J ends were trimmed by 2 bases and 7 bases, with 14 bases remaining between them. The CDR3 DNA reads TGTGCCAGCAGTGAAAATCCTCCTCTCAGTGAAGCTTTCTTT. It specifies CASSENPPLSEAFF.

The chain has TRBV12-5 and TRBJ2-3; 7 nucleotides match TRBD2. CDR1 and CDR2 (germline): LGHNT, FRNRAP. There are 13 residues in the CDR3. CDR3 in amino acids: CLLGRTRKDTQYF. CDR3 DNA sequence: TGTCTTCTAGGTCGGACTAGAAAAGATACGCAGTATTTT.

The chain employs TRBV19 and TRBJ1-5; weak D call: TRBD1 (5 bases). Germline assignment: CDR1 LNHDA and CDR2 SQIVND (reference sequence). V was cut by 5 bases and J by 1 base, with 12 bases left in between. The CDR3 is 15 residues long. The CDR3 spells CASSDSGNSNQPQHF. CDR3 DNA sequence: TGTGCCAGTAGTGATTCAGGGAACAGCAATCAGCCCCAGCATTTT. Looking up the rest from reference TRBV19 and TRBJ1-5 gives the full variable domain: DGGITQSPKYLFRKEGQNVTLSCEQNLNHDAMYWYRQDPGQGLRLIYYSQIVNDFQKGDIAEGYSVSREKKESFPLTVTSAQKNPTAFYLCASSDSGNSNQPQHFGDGTRLSIL.

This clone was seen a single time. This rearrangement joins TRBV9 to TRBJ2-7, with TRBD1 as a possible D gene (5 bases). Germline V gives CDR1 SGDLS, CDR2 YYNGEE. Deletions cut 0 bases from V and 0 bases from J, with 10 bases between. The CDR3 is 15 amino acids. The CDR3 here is CASSVGDRVSYEQYF. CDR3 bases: TGTGCCAGCAGCGTAGGTGACAGAGTCTCCTACGAGCAGTACTTC.

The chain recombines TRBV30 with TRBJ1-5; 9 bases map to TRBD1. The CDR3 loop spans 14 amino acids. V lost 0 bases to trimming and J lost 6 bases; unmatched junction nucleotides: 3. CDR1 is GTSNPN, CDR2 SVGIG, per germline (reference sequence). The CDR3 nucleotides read TGTGCCTGGAGTGTGGGACAGGGCGCTCAGCCCCAGCATTTT. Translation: CAWSVGQGAQPQHF.

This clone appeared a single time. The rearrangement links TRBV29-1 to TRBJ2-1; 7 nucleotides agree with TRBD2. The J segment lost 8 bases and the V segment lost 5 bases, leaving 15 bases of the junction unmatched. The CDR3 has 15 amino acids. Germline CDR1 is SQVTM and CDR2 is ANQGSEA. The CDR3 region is CSVLSMGLLGDEQFF. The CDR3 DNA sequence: TGCAGCGTTCTCTCCATGGGACTATTAGGAGATGAGCAGTTCTTC.

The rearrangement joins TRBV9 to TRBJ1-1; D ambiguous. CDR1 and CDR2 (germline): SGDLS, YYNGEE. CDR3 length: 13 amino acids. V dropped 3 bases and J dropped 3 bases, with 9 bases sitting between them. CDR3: CASSATGYTEAFF. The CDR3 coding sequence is TGTGCCAGCAGCGCAACCGGTTACACTGAAGCTTTCTTT.

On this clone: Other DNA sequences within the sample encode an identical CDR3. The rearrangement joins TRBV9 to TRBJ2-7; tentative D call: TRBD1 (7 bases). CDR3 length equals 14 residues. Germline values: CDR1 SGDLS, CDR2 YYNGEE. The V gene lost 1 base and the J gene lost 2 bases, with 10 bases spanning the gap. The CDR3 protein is CASSVSGGTYEQYF. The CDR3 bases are TGTGCCAGCAGCGTATCAGGGGGGACCTACGAGCAGTACTTC. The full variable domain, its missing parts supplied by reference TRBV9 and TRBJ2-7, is DSGVTQTPKHLITATGQRVTLRCSPRSGDLSVYWYQQSLDQGLQFLIQYYNGEERAKGNILERFSAQQFPDLHSELNLSSLELGDSALYFCASSVSGGTYEQYFGPGTRLTVT.

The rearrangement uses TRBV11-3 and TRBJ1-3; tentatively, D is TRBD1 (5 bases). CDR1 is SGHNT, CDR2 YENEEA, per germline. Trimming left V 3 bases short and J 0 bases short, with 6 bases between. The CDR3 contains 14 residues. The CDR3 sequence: CASSLGGSGNTIYF. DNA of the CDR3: TGTGCCAGCAGCTTGGGGGGCTCTGGAAACACCATATATTTT.

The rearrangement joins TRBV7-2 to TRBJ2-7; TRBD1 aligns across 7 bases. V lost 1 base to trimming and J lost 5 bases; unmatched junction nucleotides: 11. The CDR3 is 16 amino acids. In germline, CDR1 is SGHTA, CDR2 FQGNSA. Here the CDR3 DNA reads TGTGCCAGCAGCTTAGTGGCGCAAAACACAGGGGACGAGCAGTACTTC. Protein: CASSLVAQNTGDEQYF.

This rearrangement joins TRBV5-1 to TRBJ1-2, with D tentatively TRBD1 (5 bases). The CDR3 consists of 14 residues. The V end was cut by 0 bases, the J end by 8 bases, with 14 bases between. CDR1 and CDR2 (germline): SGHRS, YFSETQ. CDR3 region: CASSLGSATEGYTF. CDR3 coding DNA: TGCGCCAGCAGCTTGGGATCGGCGACAGAGGGCTACACCTTC.

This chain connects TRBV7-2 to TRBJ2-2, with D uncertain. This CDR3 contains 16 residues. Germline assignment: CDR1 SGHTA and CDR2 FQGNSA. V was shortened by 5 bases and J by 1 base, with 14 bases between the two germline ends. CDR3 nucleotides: TGTGCCAGCAGCCCGTTGAGCGCCATGAACACCGGGGAGCTGTTTTTT. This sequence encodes CASSPLSAMNTGELFF.

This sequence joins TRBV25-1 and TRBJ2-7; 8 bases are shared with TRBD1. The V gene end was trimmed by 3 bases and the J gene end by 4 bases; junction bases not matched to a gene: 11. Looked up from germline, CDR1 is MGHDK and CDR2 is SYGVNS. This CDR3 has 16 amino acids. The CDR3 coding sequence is TGTGCCAGCAGTGATGACGAGACAGGGGCTCGGTACGAGCAGTACTTC. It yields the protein CASSDDETGARYEQYF.

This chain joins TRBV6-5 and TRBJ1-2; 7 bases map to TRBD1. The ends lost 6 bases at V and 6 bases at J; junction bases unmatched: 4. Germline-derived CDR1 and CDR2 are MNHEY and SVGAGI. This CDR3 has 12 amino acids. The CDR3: CASRDRSNGYTF. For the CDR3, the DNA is TGTGCCAGCAGGGACAGGTCTAATGGCTACACCTTC.

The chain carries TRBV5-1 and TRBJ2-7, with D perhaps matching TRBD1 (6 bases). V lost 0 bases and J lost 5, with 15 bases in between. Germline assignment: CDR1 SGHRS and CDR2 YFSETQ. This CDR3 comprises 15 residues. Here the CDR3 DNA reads TGCGCCAGCAGCTTGGCCAACAGGGAGCTCGACGAGCAGTACTTC. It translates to CASSLANRELDEQYF.

CDR3 nucleotide sequence: TGTGCCAGCAGCTTAGTAACAGGATATGGCTACACCTTC. Translating it yields CASSLVTGYGYTF. The V and J genes are TRBV7-9 and TRBJ1-2; D might be TRBD1 (5 bases). Germline assignment: CDR1 SEHNR and CDR2 FQNEAQ (reference sequence). The ends were cut back, 1 base at V and 5 bases at J, with 8 bases in the middle. This CDR3 region has 13 residues. Combining the CDR3 with reference TRBV7-9 and TRBJ1-2 gives the whole variable domain DTGVSQNPRHKITKRGQNVTFRCDPISEHNRLYWYRQTLGQGPEFLTYFQNEAQLEKSRLLSDRFSAERPKGSFSTLEIQRTEQGDSAMYLCASSLVTGYGYTFGSGTRLTVV.

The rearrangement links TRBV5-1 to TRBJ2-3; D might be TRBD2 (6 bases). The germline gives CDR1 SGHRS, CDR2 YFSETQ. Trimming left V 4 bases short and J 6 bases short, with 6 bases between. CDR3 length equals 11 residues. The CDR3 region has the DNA TGCGCCAGCAGCGGGGGGGATACGCAGTATTTT. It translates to CASSGGDTQYF. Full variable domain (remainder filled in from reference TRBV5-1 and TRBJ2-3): KAGVTQTPRYLIKTRGQQVTLSCSPISGHRSVSWYQQTPGQGLQFLFEYFSETQRNKGNFPGRFSGRQFSNSRSEMNVSTLELGDSALYLCASSGGDTQYFGPGTRLTVL.

CDR3 DNA sequence: TGTGCCGGACGACAGGGCTTAAATGAGCAGTTCTTC. It codes for CAGRQGLNEQFF. V is TRBV6-1 and J is TRBJ2-1; TRBD1 agrees at 7 bases. CDR3 length: 12 amino acids. Looked up from germline, CDR1 is MNHNS and CDR2 is SASEGT. V lost 11 bases to trimming and J lost 7 bases; unmatched junction nucleotides: 8.

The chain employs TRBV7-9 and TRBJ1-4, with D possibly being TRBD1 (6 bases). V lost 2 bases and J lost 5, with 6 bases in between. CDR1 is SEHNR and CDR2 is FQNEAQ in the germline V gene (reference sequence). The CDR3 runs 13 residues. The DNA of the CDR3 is TGTGCCAGCAGCTTACAGGGGAATGAAAAACTGTTTTTT. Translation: CASSLQGNEKLFF.

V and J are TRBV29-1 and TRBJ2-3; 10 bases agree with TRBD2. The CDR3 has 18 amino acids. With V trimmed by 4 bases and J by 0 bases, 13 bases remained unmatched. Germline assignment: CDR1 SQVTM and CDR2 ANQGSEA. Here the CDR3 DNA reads TGCAGCGTTGTTGGGGCTAGCGGGAGAGCTTGGAGCACAGATACGCAGTATTTT. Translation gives CSVVGASGRAWSTDTQYF.

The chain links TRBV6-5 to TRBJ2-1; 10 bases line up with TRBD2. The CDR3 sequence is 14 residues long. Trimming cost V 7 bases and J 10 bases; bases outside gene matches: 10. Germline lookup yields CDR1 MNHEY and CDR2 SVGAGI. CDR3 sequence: CASIFRLAGGEQFF. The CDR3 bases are TGTGCCAGCATTTTCAGGTTAGCGGGAGGAGAGCAGTTCTTC.

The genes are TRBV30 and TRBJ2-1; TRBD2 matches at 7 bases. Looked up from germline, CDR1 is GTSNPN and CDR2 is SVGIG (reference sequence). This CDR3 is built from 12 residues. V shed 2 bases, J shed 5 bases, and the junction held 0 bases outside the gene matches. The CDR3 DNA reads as TGTGCCTGGAGTCGGGGGGACAATGAGCAGTTCTTC. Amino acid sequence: CAWSRGDNEQFF. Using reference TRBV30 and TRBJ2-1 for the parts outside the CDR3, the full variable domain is SQTIHQWPATLVQPVGSPLSLECTVEGTSNPNLYWYRQAAGRGLQLLFYSVGIGQISSEVPQNLSASRPQDRQFILSSKKLLLSDSGFYLCAWSRGDNEQFFGPGTRLTVL.